This entry concerns a single T cell receptor beta chain. Many counts were recorded for this clone. The antigen it recognizes is unknown. No base qualities exist here, and no much larger clone lies one base off it. The immunoSEQ Assay, a bias-controlled multiplex PCR, was used to amplify TCRbeta CDR3 regions from genomic DNA. As for the authors' bioinformatics: The number of nucleated cells in each sample was estimated from the amplification of reference gene primers within the assay. To quantify the absolute abundance of each unique TCRbeta CDR3 rearrangement, sequence reads were collapsed and filtered. Productive Simpson clonality was computed per sample as the square root of Simpson's diversity index over productive rearrangements. TCRdb mirrors the immuneACCESS table, restricted to in-frame sequences. Some clones are absent from its copies; in checked studies, under half trace to an unresolved V gene, and the reason for the others is unknown. The V and J calls and clone size come from that table; D and trimming were worked out from the DNA. The sample table records about 170,000 clones; less than 85% of these occur just once. The ten largest make up about 4.6% of the sample.

The data were obtained in a study of blood T cell repertoires in COVID-19 (dated by TCRdb to 2019 to 2021). Turning to the overall study: Samples from collaborators originated in the United States, Italy and Spain and spanned both the acute and convalescent phases of COVID-19. The material from the prospective study consisted of cDNA or gDNA derived from T cells, B-cell-depleted T cells, or PBMCs. Deeply sampled blood TCRbeta repertoires from subjects exposed to, actively infected with, or recovered from COVID-19 were included in the dataset. A freely available public database, intended as a resource for researchers studying the immune response to SARS-CoV-2, is where the repertoires were released. The samples were drawn from two sources: the first 160 participants of the ongoing ImmuneRACE study, and approximately 1,300 subjects contributed by 6 global collaborators. A de-identified subject ID, COVID-19 status, age in years and sex were almost always included in the sample metadata. HLA class I and class II types, where available, came from metadata supplied by the sample provider rather than from assay-based typing.

V and J are truncated by 10 bases and 2 bases respectively, leaving an intervening sequence of 15 bases. The germline V gene provides CDR1 MNHEY and CDR2 SVGAGI. The CDR3 numbers 14 residues from cysteine through phenylalanine. Only CDR3 DNA remains: 42 bases, in frame from the first base. Enrolling through a virtual design, the prospective study's participants ranged in age from about 18 to 100 years and lived across 20 to 30 United States geographic areas. To assign participants to cohorts, the prospective study relied on clinical history that participants themselves reported in a screening survey and a study questionnaire. ImmuneRACE Cohort 3 recovered participants were defined by two consecutive negative NP/OP PCR tests, healthcare professional clearance, or symptom resolution. In the prospective study, mobile phlebotomists collected whole blood, serum and a nasopharyngeal or oropharyngeal swab from each participant. Participants in the prospective study had the option to provide additional blood draws and questionnaires over an approximately 2-month period. Before DNA extraction, blood samples from the prospective study were shipped at room temperature or frozen.

The research as a whole found: How much clinical and demographic metadata was included differed by source and by participant, and the metadata was provided uncurated.

This TCR derives from a woman in her fifties or sixties who had recovered from COVID-19. The chain is assembled from TRBV6-5 and TRBJ2-1; TRBD1 might be the D gene, on 5 matching bases. The specimen was PBMCs or T cells enriched from blood (not recorded which). CDR3 region: CATSDGAPYNEQFF. The bases read TGTGCCACCTCGGATGGGGCTCCCTACAATGAGCAGTTCTTC.